The present T cell receptor beta chain was sequenced within a study of response to subunit inactivated influenza vaccine. Study-wide results and caveats: New T cells are recruited in small numbers by each seasonal influenza vaccination, according to the authors' suggestion.

TCRdb reanalysed the RT-PCR reads using MiXCR and keeps one entry per CDR3 protein. The table records hundreds of thousands of distinct CDR3 sequences, approximately 14% of them present only once. Comments on this clonotype: The antigen is not known.

Germline CDR1 is MDHEN and CDR2 is SYDVKM. This CDR3 comprises 12 residues. V was trimmed by 7 bases and J by 5 bases, leaving 11 bases between them. The TCR originated in a man aged 45 to 65 who received an inactivated influenza vaccine. The sample in question was PBMCs from blood, obtained 14 days before vaccination. V is TRBV28 and J is TRBJ1-1, with D possibly TRBD1 on 6 matching bases. The CDR3 bases are TGTGCCAGCATGGGCAGGGGAACTGAAGCTTTCTTT. Protein: CASMGRGTEAFF.